These T cell receptor beta chains were read from a single sample in a study of blood T cell repertoires in COVID-19. The data were produced by immunoSEQ multiplex PCR, yet TCRdb's version contains in-frame clones alone and is incomplete. The data hold 190,000 or so clones, with around 90% observed a single time. Sample: peripheral blood. The receptor set was obtained from a man in his forties or fifties with acute or convalescent COVID-19. Both conserved end residues are part of each CDR3. Fields, in order: V gene, J gene, D gene, clone size, CDR3 DNA, CDR3 protein. A D gene is named only where the DNA matches it firmly. Not all rows give a size; the values are once, few, many and, for expanded clones, a class.

V gene: TRBV12-5; J gene: TRBJ1-5; D gene: .; clone size: .; CDR3 DNA: TGTGCTAGTGGTTTTCTATTGCGGTTCAATCAGCCCCAGCATTTT; CDR3 protein: CASGFLLRFNQPQHF
V gene: TRBV24-1; J gene: TRBJ2-5; D gene: TRBD2; clone size: .; CDR3 DNA: TGTGCCACCAGTGTGGGAGGACTAGCGGGGGAAGAGACCCAGTACTTC; CDR3 protein: CATSVGGLAGEETQYF
V gene: TRBV7-9; J gene: TRBJ2-3; D gene: TRBD2; clone size: .; CDR3 DNA: TGTGCCAGCAGCTTAGATTTAGCGGGGAGGGCAGATACGCAGTATTTT; CDR3 protein: CASSLDLAGRADTQYF
V gene: TRBV5-6; J gene: TRBJ1-1; D gene: .; clone size: .; CDR3 DNA: TGTGCCAGCAGCTTACGACCGGGGGCGGGGGTGAACACTGAAGCTTTCTTT; CDR3 protein: CASSLRPGAGVNTEAFF
V gene: TRBV19; J gene: TRBJ2-7; D gene: TRBD1; clone size: .; CDR3 DNA: TGTGCCAGTAGTATAGACGGGGGACAGGGGGTGAAGAGCTCCTACGAGCAGTACTTC; CDR3 protein: CASSIDGGQGVKSSYEQYF
V gene: TRBV3-1/TRBV3-2; J gene: TRBJ2-3; D gene: .; clone size: .; CDR3 DNA: TGTGCCAGCAGCAGGGTGAGGGCTAGCACAGATACGCAGTATTTT; CDR3 protein: CASSRVRASTDTQYF
V gene: TRBV18; J gene: TRBJ2-1; D gene: TRBD2; clone size: once; CDR3 DNA: TGTGCCAGCTCACGACTAGCGGGGGAGGAGTCCTACAATGAGCAGTTCTTC; CDR3 protein: CASSRLAGEESYNEQFF
V gene: TRBV27; J gene: TRBJ1-5; D gene: TRBD1; clone size: .; CDR3 DNA: TGTGCCAGTTGGAGGGGGCCCCCGACCCAGCATTTT; CDR3 protein: CASWRGPPTQHF
V gene: TRBV6-6; J gene: TRBJ2-3; D gene: .; clone size: .; CDR3 DNA: TGTGCCAGCAGTTACCGAGGTAGCATGACAGATACGCAGTATTTT; CDR3 protein: CASSYRGSMTDTQYF
V gene: TRBV19; J gene: TRBJ1-3; D gene: TRBD1; clone size: .; CDR3 DNA: TGTGCCAGTAGTCCGGACAGGGCGGCCGGAAACACCATATATTTT; CDR3 protein: CASSPDRAAGNTIYF
V gene: TRBV5-1; J gene: TRBJ2-7; D gene: TRBD1; clone size: .; CDR3 DNA: TGCGCCAGCAGCGGGGGACAGGGAAGCTCCTACGAGCAGTACTTC; CDR3 protein: CASSGGQGSSYEQYF
V gene: TRBV7-9; J gene: TRBJ1-2; D gene: TRBD1; clone size: .; CDR3 DNA: TGTGCCAGCAGCTTCTTAACAGGGGGCGCGGATGGCTACACCTTC; CDR3 protein: CASSFLTGGADGYTF
V gene: TRBV5-6; J gene: TRBJ1-6; D gene: TRBD1; clone size: .; CDR3 DNA: TGTGCCAGCAGCGTTCCCGGGACAGGGACAAATTCACCCCTCCACTTT; CDR3 protein: CASSVPGTGTNSPLHF